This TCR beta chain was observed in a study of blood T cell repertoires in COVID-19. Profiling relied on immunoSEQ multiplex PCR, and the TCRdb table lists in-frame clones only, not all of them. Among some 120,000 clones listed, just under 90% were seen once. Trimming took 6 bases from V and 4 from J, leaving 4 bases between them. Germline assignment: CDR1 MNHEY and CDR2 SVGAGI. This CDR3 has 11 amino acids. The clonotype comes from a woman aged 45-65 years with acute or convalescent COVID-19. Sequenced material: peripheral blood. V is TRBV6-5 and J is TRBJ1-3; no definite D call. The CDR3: CASSFGNTIYF. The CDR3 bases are TGTGCCAGCAGCTTCGGAAACACCATATATTTT.